This TCR beta chain originates from a study of Tregs in tolerant kidney transplant recipients. V was clipped by 6 bases and J by 0 bases; unmatched bases: 5. The CDR3 runs to 16 residues. CDR1 MNHEY and CDR2 SMNVEV come from the germline V gene (reference sequence). Study-wide points: The small number of patients limits these findings pending further validation. Biological reproducibility was not directly addressed, but technical replication error appeared minimal.

Thawed PBMCs were FACS-sorted into unstimulated CD4+CD25+CD127- regulatory T cells, CD4+CD25- non-regulatory cells, CD4 and CD8 cells. Repertoires were generated with immunoSEQ multiplex PCR, while TCRdb's copy carries only in-frame clones and drops some. The data contain about 60,000 clones, roughly 92% of them singletons. Notes on this clone: Antigen unknown.

The sample consisted of CD8+ T cells from blood, taken before the transplant. The rearrangement joins TRBV27 to TRBJ2-3; TRBD2 matches at 11 bases. This TCR derives from a human donor who received a combined kidney and bone marrow transplant. CDR3 amino acids: CASRPGLAESTDTQYF. The CDR3 DNA follows: TGTGCCAGCAGACCGGGACTAGCGGAGAGCACAGATACGCAGTATTTT.